A single sample gave rise to the 30 T cell receptor beta chains below, sequenced in a study of T-cell reconstitution after alpha-beta-depleted transplantation in children. Unique molecular identifiers were used in preparing the TCRbeta library. One entry per CDR3 protein results from TCRdb running MiXCR on the PCR reads. The table has more than 400,000 distinct CDR3 sequences, roughly 43% seen once. Sequencing was performed on PBMCs, taken before TCRalphabeta/CD19-depleted stem cell transplant. The receptors were gathered from a girl under 10 years old with aplastic anemia, due to receive a stem cell transplant.

The chain uses TRBV5-1 and TRBJ2-1; D unresolved. The V gene's germline CDR1 is SGHRS and CDR2 YFSETQ. With 0 bases removed from V and 2 bases from J, the gap between germline ends came to 6 bases. The CDR3 covers 14 residues. The CDR3 loop reads CASSLEAAYNEQFF. CDR3 nucleotide sequence: TGCGCCAGCAGCTTGGAAGCAGCCTACAATGAGCAGTTCTTC.

CDR3 residues: CSVEDHLQQGNEQFF. The CDR3 coding sequence is TGCAGCGTTGAAGACCACTTACAACAGGGCAATGAGCAGTTCTTC. The genes are TRBV29-1 and TRBJ2-1; D is perhaps TRBD1 (6 bases). This CDR3 spans 15 amino acids. Germline CDR1 SQVTM, CDR2 ANQGSEA. V was pared by 0 bases and J by 6 bases, with 15 bases between.

This clonotype has a count of ten or more. This chain's CDR3 is CASSSTRGGYEQYF. In nucleotides, the CDR3 is TGCGCCAGCAGTTCAACCAGGGGCGGGTACGAGCAGTACTTC. The rearrangement uses TRBV5-1 and TRBJ2-7, with D possibly TRBD1 on 6 matching bases. Germline CDR1 SGHRS, CDR2 YFSETQ. Trimming took 5 bases from V and 4 from J, leaving 16 bases between them. The CDR3 sequence is 14 residues long.

V usage is TRBV20-1 and J usage is TRBJ2-3, with D tentatively TRBD1 or TRBD2 (6 bases each). The germline CDR1 and CDR2 sequences are DFQATT and SNEGSKA (reference sequence). Trimming pared 6 bases from V and 3 bases from J, leaving 16 bases between. The CDR3 has 14 amino acids. The DNA of the CDR3 is TGCAGTGCCCCGCGAGGGGGGCGGACAGATACGCAGTATTTT. Translation gives CSAPRGGRTDTQYF.

This chain uses TRBV3-1 with TRBJ2-3; TRBD1 might be the D (5 bases). V lost 0 bases, J lost 1 base, and 14 bases lay in between. Looked up from germline, CDR1 is LGHDT and CDR2 is YNNKEL (reference sequence). This CDR3 is built from 17 residues. The CDR3 DNA reads TGTGCCAGCAGCCAAGAAGGGGCCGCCCTGGGCACAGATACGCAGTATTTT. Encoded protein: CASSQEGAALGTDTQYF.

This clonotype was detected only a few times. This chain links TRBV3-1 with TRBJ2-5, with a tentative D call TRBD2 (6 bases). The CDR3 is 13 residues long. Germline V gene sequence: CDR1 LGHDT, CDR2 YNNKEL (reference sequence). V lost 1 base and J lost 5, with 8 bases in between. The CDR3 loop reads CASSQVEGETQYF. The CDR3 region has the DNA TGTGCCAGCAGCCAAGTGGAGGGGGAGACCCAGTACTTC.

This clonotype was observed at least ten times. V gene TRBV12-3 or TRBV12-4 combines with J gene TRBJ1-1; D may be TRBD1 (6 bases). This CDR3 comprises 17 residues. V lost 3 bases to trimming and J lost 0 bases, with 17 bases between them. CDR3: CASSFWQGRLMNTEAFF. As DNA, the CDR3 is TGTGCCAGCAGTTTCTGGCAGGGGCGATTGATGAACACTGAAGCTTTCTTT.

The J gene is TRBJ1-3, the V gene TRBV6-5; tentative D call: TRBD1 (6 bases). The CDR3 is 19 residues long. Per germline, CDR1 MNHEY and CDR2 SVGAGI. Deletions cut 0 bases from V and 0 bases from J, with 18 bases between. CDR3 nucleotide sequence: TGTGCCAGCAGTTACTCGAGACAGGTCATTAGGGTCTCTGGAAACACCATATATTTT. Its protein product is CASSYSRQVIRVSGNTIYF.

The chain links TRBV7-9 to TRBJ2-7, with a weak D call TRBD2 (6 bases). CDR3 size: 15 residues. V shed 2 bases and J shed 4 bases, with 15 bases lying between them. Per the germline V gene, CDR1 is SEHNR and CDR2 is FQNEAQ (reference sequence). Here the CDR3 DNA reads TGTGCCAGCAGCTTACCATCGGAGGGGACTTACGAGCAGTACTTC. Translated, it gives CASSLPSEGTYEQYF.

In this sample, this clonotype turned up a few times. The chain is built from TRBV29-1 and TRBJ2-3; 9 bases are a match to TRBD2. This CDR3 region has 13 residues. The J segment lost 12 bases and the V segment lost 0 bases, leaving 7 bases of the junction unmatched. Germline assignment: CDR1 SQVTM and CDR2 ANQGSEA. The CDR3 nucleotides read TGCAGCGTTGAAGATCTGACGCGGGAGGGACAGTATTTT. Translation gives CSVEDLTREGQYF.

This clonotype has a handful of counts. The chain links TRBV11-2 to TRBJ1-5; TRBD1 might be the D (5 bases). Trimming took 1 base from V and 5 from J, leaving 9 bases between them. Germline V gene lookup returns CDR1 SGHAT and CDR2 FQNNGV. This CDR3 is built from 14 residues. The CDR3 DNA reads TGTGCCAGCAGCTTAGCAGGGACCGATCAGCCCCAGCATTTT. Amino acids: CASSLAGTDQPQHF.

This chain connects TRBV30 to TRBJ2-7; TRBD1 matches 7 bases. This CDR3 region has 12 residues. Germline CDR1 GTSNPN, CDR2 SVGIG (reference sequence). The junction had 2 bases not matched to a gene; V was cut back by 3 bases and J by 3 bases. The CDR3 DNA sequence: TGTGCCTGGAGCCACAGGGGCTACGAGCAGTACTTC. Residues: CAWSHRGYEQYF.

The chain carries TRBV4-1 and TRBJ2-3, with TRBD1 matching over 8 bases. Germline V gives CDR1 MGHRA, CDR2 YSYEKL. The CDR3 is 16 residues long. The junction had 6 bases not matched to a gene; V was cut back by 1 base and J by 3 bases. The CDR3 is CASSQGRTGRTDTQYF. The CDR3 DNA reads as TGCGCCAGCAGCCAAGGGAGGACAGGGAGGACAGATACGCAGTATTTT.

The chain is built from TRBV9 and TRBJ2-5; possibly TRBD1 for D (6 bases). The V end lost 0 bases, the J end lost 1 base, and 7 bases lay between the germline ends. Germline lookup yields CDR1 SGDLS and CDR2 YYNGEE. The CDR3 contains 14 residues. The CDR3 sequence is CASSVGTVQETQYF. The DNA of the CDR3 is TGTGCCAGCAGCGTAGGGACAGTCCAAGAGACCCAGTACTTC.

The chain carries TRBV24-1 and TRBJ2-1; 9 nucleotides line up with TRBD2. Per germline, CDR1 KGHDR and CDR2 SFDVKD. This CDR3 is 13 amino acids long. V was pared by 7 bases and J by 9 bases, with 6 bases of the junction left unmatched. CDR3 region: CATSPRREGEQFF. CDR3 sequence (DNA): TGTGCCACCAGCCCCCGGCGGGAGGGTGAGCAGTTCTTC.

The rearrangement joins TRBV20-1 to TRBJ2-7, with unresolved D. The CDR3 spans 13 residues. Germline V gives CDR1 DFQATT, CDR2 SNEGSKA (reference sequence). Trimming removed 6 bases at V and 2 bases at J, with 14 bases between. CDR3 residues: CSALTRAPYEQYF. In nucleotides, the CDR3 is TGCAGTGCCCTGACAAGGGCCCCCTACGAGCAGTACTTC.

This clonotype was recorded many times. The chain recombines TRBV28 with TRBJ1-1; no definite D call. The CDR3 is made up of 16 amino acids. V lost 7 bases and J lost 1, with 19 bases in between. Looked up from germline, CDR1 is MDHEN and CDR2 is SYDVKM. The CDR3: CASTPRRSWGNTEAFF. CDR3 nucleotide sequence: TGTGCCAGCACCCCTAGGAGGTCTTGGGGGAACACTGAAGCTTTCTTT.

The sample holds a few counts of this clonotype. CDR3 in DNA: TGTGCCAGCAGCCGCCAACAGACCTACCAAGAGACCCAGTACTTC. Its translation: CASSRQQTYQETQYF. The chain combines TRBV7-2 with TRBJ2-5; unclear D gene. Germline V gives CDR1 SGHTA, CDR2 FQGNSA. CDR3 length equals 15 residues. V shed 5 bases and J shed 0 bases, with 13 bases lying between them. The full variable domain, completed using reference TRBV7-2 and TRBJ2-5, is GAGVSQSPSNKVTEKGKDVELRCDPISGHTALYWYRQSLGQGLEFLIYFQGNSAPDKSGLPSDRFSAERTGGSVSTLTIQRTQQEDSAVYLCASSRQQTYQETQYFGPGTRLLVL.

In its sample, this clonotype was seen many times. The chain carries TRBV5-1 and TRBJ2-2; TRBD2 matches 11 bases. Germline loops: CDR1 SGHRS, CDR2 YFSETQ. V shed 4 bases, J shed 1 base, and the junction held 0 bases outside the gene matches. This CDR3 spans 15 amino acids. The CDR3 bases are TGCGCCAGCAGCACTAGCGGGAGGAACACCGGGGAGCTGTTTTTT. Its protein product is CASSTSGRNTGELFF.

This rearrangement joins TRBV27 to TRBJ2-1; a weak D match, TRBD2 (5 bases). This CDR3 spans 15 amino acids. CDR1 is MNHEY, CDR2 SMNVEV, per germline (reference sequence). Trimming took off 4 bases at V and 8 bases at J, with 18 bases between the two ends. CDR3 protein: CASSSDLLSEYEQFF. The CDR3 coding sequence is TGTGCCAGCAGTTCGGACTTGTTAAGTGAGTATGAGCAGTTCTTC.

This clonotype was seen once. This chain joins TRBV12-3 or TRBV12-4 and TRBJ2-5; 7 bases fit TRBD1. Trimming took 2 bases from V and 3 from J; bases not matched to a gene: 6. The CDR3 extends over 15 amino acids. For the CDR3, the DNA is TGTGCCAGCAGTTTATTAAGTACAGGGGAAGAGACCCAGTACTTC. Protein: CASSLLSTGEETQYF.

The chain recombines TRBV20-1 with TRBJ2-3, with 7 positions matching TRBD2. Trimming removed 5 bases from V and 2 bases from J; junction bases left unmatched: 7. The germline CDR1 and CDR2 sequences are DFQATT and SNEGSKA (reference sequence). This CDR3 has 14 amino acids. The chain's CDR3 is CSASSGTHTDTQYF. CDR3 DNA: TGCAGTGCTTCTAGCGGAACTCACACAGATACGCAGTATTTT.

J is TRBJ2-7 and V is TRBV10-3, with 8 nucleotides matching TRBD1. The germline gives CDR1 ENHRY, CDR2 SYGVKD. The CDR3 runs 15 residues. V was pared by 3 bases and J by 4 bases, with 8 bases of the junction left unmatched. The CDR3 DNA reads as TGTGCCATCAGTGAAAGGGACAGGTCCTCGTACGAGCAGTACTTC. This encodes CAISERDRSSYEQYF.

This clonotype has ten or more counts. The J gene is TRBJ2-7, the V gene TRBV12-3 or TRBV12-4; D may be TRBD1 or TRBD2 (5 bases each). Trimming shortened V by 6 bases and J by 2 bases, and 11 bases separated the two germline ends. This CDR3 comprises 13 residues. The CDR3 loop reads CASRKGPTYEQYF. DNA of the CDR3: TGTGCCAGCAGGAAGGGACCAACCTACGAGCAGTACTTC.

This clonotype was seen a handful of times. The chain uses TRBV20-1 and TRBJ2-1; 14 bases are shared with TRBD2. The length of the CDR3 is 16 residues. The V segment lost 3 bases and the J segment 6 bases; nucleotides outside the gene matches: 7. Germline V gene lookup returns CDR1 DFQATT and CDR2 SNEGSKA (reference sequence). The CDR3 region is CSARGLAGDEGNEQFF. In DNA form, the CDR3 reads TGCAGTGCTAGGGGACTAGCGGGAGATGAGGGCAATGAGCAGTTCTTC.

This chain joins TRBV6-1 and TRBJ2-3, with 10 bases that match TRBD1. The CDR3 length is 15 residues. J was trimmed by 2 bases and V by 11 bases; bases with no gene match: 10. Germline CDR1 and CDR2: MNHNS and SASEGT. The CDR3 nucleotides are TGTGCCGCCTCCGTTGGGACAGGGGACACAGATACGCAGTATTTT. Translated, it gives CAASVGTGDTDTQYF.

This clonotype has a handful of counts. The chain has TRBV4-1 and TRBJ2-3, with D possibly called TRBD1 or TRBD2 (8 bases each). This CDR3 is 18 amino acids long. Germline V gene lookup returns CDR1 MGHRA and CDR2 YSYEKL. V was pared by 4 bases and J by 2 bases, with 22 bases between. Written as DNA, the CDR3 is TGCGCCAGCAGCCCCCGGGAGGGGGCAGGGGGCTTCACAGATACGCAGTATTTT. Its protein is CASSPREGAGGFTDTQYF.

A few counts support this clonotype. CDR3 in amino acids: CASTPQAAQQETQYF. Written as DNA, the CDR3 is TGTGCCAGCACTCCTCAAGCGGCCCAGCAAGAGACCCAGTACTTC. V and J are TRBV6-1 and TRBJ2-5; D is possibly TRBD2 (5 bases). Germline V CDR1 and CDR2: MNHNS, SASEGT. CDR3 length equals 15 residues. V shed 7 bases and J shed 2 bases, with 17 bases lying between them.

CDR3 amino acids: CSVEVLSGGDTGELFF. CDR3 in DNA: TGCAGCGTTGAAGTGTTGTCAGGGGGGGACACCGGGGAGCTGTTTTTT. The V gene is TRBV29-1, the J gene TRBJ2-2, with D perhaps TRBD1 or TRBD2 (7 bases each). Germline V gene sequence: CDR1 SQVTM, CDR2 ANQGSEA. This CDR3 spans 16 amino acids. Between the trimmed V and J ends, which lost 1 base and 3 bases, there was a span of 15 bases.

This clonotype was seen ten or more times. The genes are TRBV7-2 and TRBJ1-3, with unresolved D. Germline assignment: CDR1 SGHTA and CDR2 FQGNSA. V was clipped by 0 bases and J by 4 bases, with 16 bases between them. The CDR3 covers 17 residues. As DNA, the CDR3 is TGTGCCAGCAGCTTAGCGCCGGGGTGGGTCTCAGGAAACACCATATATTTT. The encoded protein is CASSLAPGWVSGNTIYF.